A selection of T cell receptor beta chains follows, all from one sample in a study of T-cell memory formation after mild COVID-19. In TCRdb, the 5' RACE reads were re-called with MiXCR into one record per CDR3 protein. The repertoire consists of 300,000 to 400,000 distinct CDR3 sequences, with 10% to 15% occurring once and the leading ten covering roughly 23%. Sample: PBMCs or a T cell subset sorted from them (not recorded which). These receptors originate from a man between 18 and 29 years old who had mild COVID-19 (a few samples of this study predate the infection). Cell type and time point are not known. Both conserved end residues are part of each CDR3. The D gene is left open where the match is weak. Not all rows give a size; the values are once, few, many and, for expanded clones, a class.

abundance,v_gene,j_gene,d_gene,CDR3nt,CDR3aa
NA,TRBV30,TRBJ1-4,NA,TGTGCCTGGAGTTTTCTCGGAACTAATGAAAAACTGTTTTTT,CAWSFLGTNEKLFF
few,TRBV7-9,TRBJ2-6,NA,TGTGCCAGCGAGGACAACTCTGGGGCCAACGTCCTGACTTTC,CASEDNSGANVLTF
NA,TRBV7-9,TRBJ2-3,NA,TGTGCCAGCAGCCCGTTGGGGGGGCAGCTGAATACGCAGTATTTT,CASSPLGGQLNTQYF
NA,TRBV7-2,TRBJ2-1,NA,TGTGCCAGCAGCTTAGTTTCGGCAGGGGTCAATGAGCAGTTCTTC,CASSLVSAGVNEQFF
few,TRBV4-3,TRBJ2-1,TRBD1,TGCGCCAGCAGCCCGTGGACAGGCTCTTACAATGAGCAGTTCTTC,CASSPWTGSYNEQFF
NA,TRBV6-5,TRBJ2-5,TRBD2,TGTGCCAGCTGGCCCTCCGGGACTAGCGGGCAGACCCAGTACTTC,CASWPSGTSGQTQYF
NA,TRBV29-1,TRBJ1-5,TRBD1,TGCAGCGTGGGGACAGGCGGGCAGCCCCAGCATTTT,CSVGTGGQPQHF
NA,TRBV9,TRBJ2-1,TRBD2,TGTGCCAGCAGCGTCCGCCCCGGGGGGGCGGGCAATGAGCAGTTCTTC,CASSVRPGGAGNEQFF
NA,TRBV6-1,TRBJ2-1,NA,TGTGCCAGCATCGTGGTAACAGATTCCTACAATGAGCAGTTCTTC,CASIVVTDSYNEQFF
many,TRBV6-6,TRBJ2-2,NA,TGTGCCAGCAGTTATATGGGGAGACAGGAGGTCGGGGAGCTGTTTTTT,CASSYMGRQEVGELFF
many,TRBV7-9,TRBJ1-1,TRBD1,TGTGCCAGCAGCCCCGTACGGGACAGGGCAACTGAAGCTTTCTTT,CASSPVRDRATEAFF
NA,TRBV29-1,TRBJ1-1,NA,TGCAGCGCTAACCCGACTTGGGGATATAACACTGAAGCTTTCTTT,CSANPTWGYNTEAFF
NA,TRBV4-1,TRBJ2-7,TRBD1,TGCGCCAGCAGCCCCCCATGGACAGGGCCCTCCGAGCAGTACTTC,CASSPPWTGPSEQYF
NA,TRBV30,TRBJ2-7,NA,TGTGCCTGGGGAGTGGACAGCTACGAGCAGTACTTC,CAWGVDSYEQYF
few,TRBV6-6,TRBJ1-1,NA,TGTGCCATCCAGGACAGGAACACTGAAGCTTTCTTT,CAIQDRNTEAFF
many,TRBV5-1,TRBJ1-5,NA,TGCGCCAGCAGCCCCGGGGCAGATAGCAATCAGCCCCAGCATTTT,CASSPGADSNQPQHF